This entry describes one T cell receptor (beta chain). This entry comes from a study of blood T cell repertoires in COVID-19. Here immunoSEQ multiplex PCR was the method, and the copy in TCRdb shows in-frame clones only, minus some. The table shows 160,000 or so clones, with 80% occurring only once. V lost 3 bases and J lost 4, with 7 bases in between. The CDR3 spans 12 residues. Germline CDR1 and CDR2: SGHDT and YYEEEE. Specimen: PBMCs or T cells enriched from blood (not recorded which). This TCR derives from a woman aged 55 to 70 who had recovered from COVID-19. The chain recombines TRBV5-6 with TRBJ2-5, with D hard to call. CDR3 region: CASSSSLETQYF. Here the CDR3 DNA reads TGTGCCAGCAGCTCGAGTTTAGAGACCCAGTACTTC.